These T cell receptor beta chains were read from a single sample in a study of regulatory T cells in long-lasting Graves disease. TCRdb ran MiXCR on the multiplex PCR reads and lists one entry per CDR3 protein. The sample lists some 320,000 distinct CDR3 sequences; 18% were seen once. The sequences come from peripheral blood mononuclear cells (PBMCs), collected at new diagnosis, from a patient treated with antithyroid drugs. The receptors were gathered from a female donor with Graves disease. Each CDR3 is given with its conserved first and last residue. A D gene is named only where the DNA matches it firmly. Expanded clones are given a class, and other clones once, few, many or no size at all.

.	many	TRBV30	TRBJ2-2	TGTGCCTGGAGTCGGTTAGGGTCAGGCGGAACCGGGGAGCTGTTTTTT	CAWSRLGSGGTGELFF
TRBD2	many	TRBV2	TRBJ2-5	TGTGCCAGCAGCTTATGGGAGCGATGGCTAGCGGCTACGTACCAAGAGACCCAGTACTTC	CASSLWERWLAATYQETQYF
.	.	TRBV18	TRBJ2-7	TGTGCCAGCTCACCACCGTGGCAGGACCACGAGCAGTACTTC	CASSPPWQDHEQYF
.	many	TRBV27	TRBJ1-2	TGTGCCAGCGCGTCAGCAGGCTATGGCTACACCTTC	CASASAGYGYTF
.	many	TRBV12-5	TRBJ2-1	TGTGCTAGTGGGCGAACAGGGCGCAGCTCCTACAATGAGCAGTTCTTC	CASGRTGRSSYNEQFF
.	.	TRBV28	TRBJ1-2	TGTGCCAGCAGTTTGATACCGACAGCTTTGAGCGGCTACACCTTC	CASSLIPTALSGYTF
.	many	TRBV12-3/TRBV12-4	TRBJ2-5	TGTGCCAGCGGAGCTCTTGGGGAGACCCAGTACTTC	CASGALGETQYF
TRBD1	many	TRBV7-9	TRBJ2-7	TGTGCCAGCAGCTTACCAGGACAGGGAATCTACGAGCAGTACTTC	CASSLPGQGIYEQYF
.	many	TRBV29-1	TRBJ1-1	TGCAGCGCCGAGGGGGGGGGCACTGAAGCTTTCTTT	CSAEGGGTEAFF
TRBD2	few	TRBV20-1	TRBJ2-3	TGCAGTGCTAGAGTAGCGGGAGTATTGGATACGCAGTATTTT	CSARVAGVLDTQYF
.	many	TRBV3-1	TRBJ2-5	TGTGCCAGCAGCCAAGACCTGGGGGGCCAAGAGACCCAGTACTTC	CASSQDLGGQETQYF
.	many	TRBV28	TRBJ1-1	TGTGCCAGCAGTTTGGGCGGGAGAAGGGGCACTGAAGCTTTCTTT	CASSLGGRRGTEAFF
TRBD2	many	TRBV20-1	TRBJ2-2	TGCAGTGCTAAGGGACTAGCGGGAGGGACCGGGGAGCTGTTTTTT	CSAKGLAGGTGELFF
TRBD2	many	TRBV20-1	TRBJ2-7	TGCAGTGCTAGAAAAGGGGCGGGAGTGGAGCAGTACTTC	CSARKGAGVEQYF
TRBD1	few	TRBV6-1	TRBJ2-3	TGTGCCAGCAGTGCGCCTCCCAGGGGAGAAACAGGGGGCCCAGTGAATACGCAGTATTTT	CASSAPPRGETGGPVNTQYF
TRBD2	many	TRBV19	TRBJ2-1	TGTGCCAGTAGTACGAATTATCCTAGCGGGAGGCGAACCTACAATGAGCAGTTCTTC	CASSTNYPSGRRTYNEQFF
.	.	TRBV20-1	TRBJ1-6	TGCAGTGCTAGAGATGCGTCAGGGACCTATTCACCCCTCCACTTT	CSARDASGTYSPLHF
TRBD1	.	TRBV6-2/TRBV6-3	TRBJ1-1	TGTGCCAGCAGTTATTCCGGGACAGACACTGAAGCTTTCTTT	CASSYSGTDTEAFF
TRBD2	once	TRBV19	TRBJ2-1	TGTGCCAGCCAGACTAGCGGGAGTCTTGAGCAGTTCTTC	CASQTSGSLEQFF
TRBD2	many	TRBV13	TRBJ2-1	TGTGCCAGCAGCTCCCTGACTAGCGGACCTTACAATGAGCAGTTCTTC	CASSSLTSGPYNEQFF
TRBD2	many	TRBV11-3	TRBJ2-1	TGTGCCAGCAGCTCCCTGCGGGAGTACGAGCAGTTCTTC	CASSSLREYEQFF
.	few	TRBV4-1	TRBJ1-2	TGCGCCAGCAGCCAAGATTGGGGGGGCCGGCAGGGCTACACCTTC	CASSQDWGGRQGYTF
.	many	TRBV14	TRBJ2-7	TGTGCCAGCAGCCAATACGCAGGGTCTGCGCTCTACGAGCAGTACTTC	CASSQYAGSALYEQYF
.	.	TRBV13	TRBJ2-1	TGTGCCAGCAGCCCCCCCCATGAGTTACGGGAGCAGTTCTTC	CASSPPHELREQFF
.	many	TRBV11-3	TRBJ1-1	TGTGCCAGCAGCTTTCGGAGAGACACTGAAGCTTTCTTT	CASSFRRDTEAFF
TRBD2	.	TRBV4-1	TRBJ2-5	TGCGCCAGCAGACAGGGACTAGCGGGAAGAGAGGCCCAGTACTTC	CASRQGLAGREAQYF
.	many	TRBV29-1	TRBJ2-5	TGCAGCGACATGCAGGGGGGTAGGGAGACCCAGTACTTC	CSDMQGGRETQYF
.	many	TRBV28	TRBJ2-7	TGTGCCAGCAGTCACCGGGACATCTCCTACGAGCAGTACTTC	CASSHRDISYEQYF
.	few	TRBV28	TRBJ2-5	TGTGCCAGCAGTGGGCCAGGGGTGGAGACCCAGTACTTC	CASSGPGVETQYF
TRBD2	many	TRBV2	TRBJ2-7	TGTGCCAGCAGTGAAGCGCCACTAGCGGGTGGAGAGCAGTACTTC	CASSEAPLAGGEQYF
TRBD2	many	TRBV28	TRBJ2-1	TGTGCCAGCAGTTTAATGGCGGGAGGTCCCTACAATGAGCAGTTCTTC	CASSLMAGGPYNEQFF
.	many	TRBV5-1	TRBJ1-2	TGCGCCAGCAGCAAAGGGGACGCTAACTATGGCTACACCTTC	CASSKGDANYGYTF
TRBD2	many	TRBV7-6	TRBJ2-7	TGTGCCAGCAGCCCACAGACGGGAGGGCAGACCTACGAGCAGTACTTC	CASSPQTGGQTYEQYF
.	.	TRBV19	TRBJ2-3	TGTGCCAGTAGTCACGGTCTGCATAGCACAGATACGCAGTATTTT	CASSHGLHSTDTQYF
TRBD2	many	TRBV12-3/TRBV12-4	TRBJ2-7	TGTGCCAGCAGCGGGACTAGCGACTACGAGCAGTACTTC	CASSGTSDYEQYF
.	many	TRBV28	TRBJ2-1	TGTGCCAGCAGTTTCCCGCGAGCAGGGGAAACTGAGCAGTTCTTC	CASSFPRAGETEQFF
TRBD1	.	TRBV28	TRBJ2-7	TGTGCCAGCAGTTTGGAACAGGGGGAATCCGAGCAGTACTTC	CASSLEQGESEQYF
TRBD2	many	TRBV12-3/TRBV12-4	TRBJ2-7	TGTGCCAGCAGTTCCCCGACTAGCGCTAACTCCTACGAGCAGTACTTC	CASSSPTSANSYEQYF
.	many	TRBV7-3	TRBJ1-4	TGTGCCAGCAGCTCGCCGGGGGAAAAACTGTTTTTT	CASSSPGEKLFF
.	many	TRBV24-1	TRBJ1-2	TGTGCCACCAGTTCCCAGGAGCTTCGTGGCTACACCTTC	CATSSQELRGYTF
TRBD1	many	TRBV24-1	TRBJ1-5	TGTGCCACCAGTGGAGGGACAGGGAGTACTAATCAGCCCCAGCATTTT	CATSGGTGSTNQPQHF
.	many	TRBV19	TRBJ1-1	TGTGCCAGTAGTATGGGGCTGACAGAAATAATGAACACTGAAGCTTTCTTT	CASSMGLTEIMNTEAFF
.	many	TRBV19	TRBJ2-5	TGTGCCAGTAGTCGCGGACCCAACAGTCTAGAGACCCAGTACTTC	CASSRGPNSLETQYF
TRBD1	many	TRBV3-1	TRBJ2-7	TGTGCCAGCAGTCAGGCGGCAAGGACAGGGCTCGAGCAGTACTTC	CASSQAARTGLEQYF
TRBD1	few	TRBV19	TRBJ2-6	TGTGCCAGTAATTCCGGACAGGGGGAATCTGGGGCCAACGTCCTGACTTTC	CASNSGQGESGANVLTF
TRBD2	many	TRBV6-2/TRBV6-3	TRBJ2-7	TGTGCCAGCAGTGAAGCCGGACTAGATCTTACCTACGAGCAGTACTTC	CASSEAGLDLTYEQYF
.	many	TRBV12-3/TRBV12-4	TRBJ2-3	TGTGCCAGCACCGGAAGGGGCGCGACGGCTGATACGCAGTATTTT	CASTGRGATADTQYF
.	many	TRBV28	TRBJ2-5	TGTGCCAGCAGCTTCCCCGGGGAGACCCAGTACTTC	CASSFPGETQYF
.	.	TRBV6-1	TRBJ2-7	TGTGCCAGCAGCTCTTACGCCTACGAGCAGTACTTC	CASSSYAYEQYF
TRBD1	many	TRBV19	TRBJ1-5	TGTGCCAGTGGAGACAGGGGCGTAAATCAGCCCCAGCATTTT	CASGDRGVNQPQHF
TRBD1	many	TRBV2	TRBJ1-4	TGTGCCAACAGGGACAGGTCTCTTGGCACTAATGAAAAACTGTTTTTT	CANRDRSLGTNEKLFF
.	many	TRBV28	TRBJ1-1	TGTGCCAGCAGTTTAGTTCTAGGGCGGGCTGAAGCTTTCTTT	CASSLVLGRAEAFF
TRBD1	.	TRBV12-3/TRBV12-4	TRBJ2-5	TGTGCCAGCAATAAGGGACAGCTTCAAGAGACCCAGTACTTC	CASNKGQLQETQYF
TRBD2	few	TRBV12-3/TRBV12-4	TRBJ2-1	TGTGCCAGCAGTTACACCCAGGGACTAGCGGGCACGAATGAGCAGTTCTTC	CASSYTQGLAGTNEQFF
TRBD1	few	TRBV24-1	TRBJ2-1	TGTGCCATCAGTGACACGCCGGGACAGGGCTCCTACAATGAGCAGTTCTTC	CAISDTPGQGSYNEQFF